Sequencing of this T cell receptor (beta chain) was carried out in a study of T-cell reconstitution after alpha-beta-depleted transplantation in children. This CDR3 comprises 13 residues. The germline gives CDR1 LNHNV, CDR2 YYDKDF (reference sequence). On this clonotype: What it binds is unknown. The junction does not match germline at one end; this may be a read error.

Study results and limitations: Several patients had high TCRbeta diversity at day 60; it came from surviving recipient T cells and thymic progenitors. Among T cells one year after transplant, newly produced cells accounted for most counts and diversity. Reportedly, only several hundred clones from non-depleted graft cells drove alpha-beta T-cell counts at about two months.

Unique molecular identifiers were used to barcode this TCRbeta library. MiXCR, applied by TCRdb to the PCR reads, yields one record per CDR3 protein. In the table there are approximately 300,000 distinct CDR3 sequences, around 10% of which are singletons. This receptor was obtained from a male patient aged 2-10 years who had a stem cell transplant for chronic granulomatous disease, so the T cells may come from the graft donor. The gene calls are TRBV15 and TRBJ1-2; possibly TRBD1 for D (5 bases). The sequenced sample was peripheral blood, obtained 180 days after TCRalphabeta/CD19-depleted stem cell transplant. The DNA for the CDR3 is TGTGCCACCAGCAGACAGGGTTTAGGAGGCGACATCTTC. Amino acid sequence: CATSRQGLGGDIF.